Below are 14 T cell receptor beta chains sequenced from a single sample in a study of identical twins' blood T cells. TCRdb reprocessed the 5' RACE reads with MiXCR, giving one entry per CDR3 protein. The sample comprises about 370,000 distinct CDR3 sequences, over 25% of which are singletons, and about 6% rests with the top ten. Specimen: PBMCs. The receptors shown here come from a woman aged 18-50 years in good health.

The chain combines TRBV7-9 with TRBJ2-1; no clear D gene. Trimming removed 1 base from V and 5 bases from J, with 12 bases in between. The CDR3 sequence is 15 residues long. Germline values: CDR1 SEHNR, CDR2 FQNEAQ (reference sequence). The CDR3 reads CASSLEATGHNEQFF. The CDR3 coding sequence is TGTGCCAGCAGCTTAGAGGCGACTGGTCACAATGAGCAGTTCTTC.

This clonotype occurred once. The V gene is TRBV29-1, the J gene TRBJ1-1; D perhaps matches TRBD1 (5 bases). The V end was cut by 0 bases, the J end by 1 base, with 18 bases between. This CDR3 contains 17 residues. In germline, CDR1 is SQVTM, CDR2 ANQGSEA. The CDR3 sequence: CSVEDRGDLIWNTEAFF. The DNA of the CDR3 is TGCAGCGTTGAAGATCGGGGGGACCTAATTTGGAACACTGAAGCTTTCTTT.

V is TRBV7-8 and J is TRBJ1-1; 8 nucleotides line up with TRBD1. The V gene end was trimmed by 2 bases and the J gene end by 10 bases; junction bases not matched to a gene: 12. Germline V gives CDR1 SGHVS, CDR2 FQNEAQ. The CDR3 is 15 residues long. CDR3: CASSLSRGRRGGAFF. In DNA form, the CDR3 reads TGTGCCAGCAGCTTATCCAGGGGGCGGAGAGGGGGAGCTTTCTTT.

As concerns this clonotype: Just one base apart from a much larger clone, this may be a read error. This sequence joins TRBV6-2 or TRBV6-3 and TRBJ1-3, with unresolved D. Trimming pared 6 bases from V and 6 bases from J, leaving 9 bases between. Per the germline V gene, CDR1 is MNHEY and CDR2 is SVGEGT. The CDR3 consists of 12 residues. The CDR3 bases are TGTGCCAGCAGCTGGAGCCTAAACACCATATATTTT. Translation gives CASSWSLNTIYF.

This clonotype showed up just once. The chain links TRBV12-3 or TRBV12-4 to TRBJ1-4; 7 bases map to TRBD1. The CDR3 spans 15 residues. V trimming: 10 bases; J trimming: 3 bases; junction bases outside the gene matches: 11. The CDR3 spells CATGPNRGPNEKLFF. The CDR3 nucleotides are TGTGCCACCGGTCCCAACAGGGGCCCTAATGAAAAACTGTTTTTT.

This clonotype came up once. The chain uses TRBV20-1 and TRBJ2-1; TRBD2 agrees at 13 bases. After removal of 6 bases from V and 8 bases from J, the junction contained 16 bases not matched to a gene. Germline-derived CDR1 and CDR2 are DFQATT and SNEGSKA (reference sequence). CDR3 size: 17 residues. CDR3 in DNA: TGCAGTGCAAGGACTAGCGGGAGATCCCTGCGTTGGGATGAGCAGTTCTTC. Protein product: CSARTSGRSLRWDEQFF.

CDR3 in amino acids: CASSMSTGAYEQYF. CDR3 nucleotides: TGTGCCAGTAGTATGTCAACGGGTGCGTACGAGCAGTACTTC. The genes are TRBV19 and TRBJ2-7; no firm D call. With 3 bases removed from V and 4 bases from J, the gap between germline ends came to 13 bases. Germline V CDR1 and CDR2: LNHDA, SQIVND (reference sequence). The CDR3 contains 14 residues.

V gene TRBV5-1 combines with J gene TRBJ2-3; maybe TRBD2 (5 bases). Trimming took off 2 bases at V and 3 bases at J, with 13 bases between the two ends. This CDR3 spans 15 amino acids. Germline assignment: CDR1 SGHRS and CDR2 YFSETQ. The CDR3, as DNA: TGCGCCAGCAGCTTTCGAACTAGTGAGACAGATACGCAGTATTTT. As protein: CASSFRTSETDTQYF. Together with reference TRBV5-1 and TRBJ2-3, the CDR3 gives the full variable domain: KAGVTQTPRYLIKTRGQQVTLSCSPISGHRSVSWYQQTPGQGLQFLFEYFSETQRNKGNFPGRFSGRQFSNSRSEMNVSTLELGDSALYLCASSFRTSETDTQYFGPGTRLTVL.

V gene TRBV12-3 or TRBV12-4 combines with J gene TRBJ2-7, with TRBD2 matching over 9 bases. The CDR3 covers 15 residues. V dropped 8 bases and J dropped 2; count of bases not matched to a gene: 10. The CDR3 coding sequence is TGTGCCAGCGGCCAGAGATCTAGCGGGACCTACGAGCAGTACTTC. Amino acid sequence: CASGQRSSGTYEQYF.

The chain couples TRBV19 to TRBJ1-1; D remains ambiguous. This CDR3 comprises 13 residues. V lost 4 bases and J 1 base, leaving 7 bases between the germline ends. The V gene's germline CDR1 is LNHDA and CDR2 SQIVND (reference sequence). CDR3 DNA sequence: TGTGCCAGTAGTACCGGAGCGAACACTGAAGCTTTCTTT. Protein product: CASSTGANTEAFF.

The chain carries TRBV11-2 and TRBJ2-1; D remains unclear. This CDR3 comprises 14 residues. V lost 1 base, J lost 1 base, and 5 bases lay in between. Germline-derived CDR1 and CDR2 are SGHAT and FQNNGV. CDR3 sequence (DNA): TGTGCCAGCAGCTTAGCTCATTCCTACAATGAGCAGTTCTTC. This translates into CASSLAHSYNEQFF.

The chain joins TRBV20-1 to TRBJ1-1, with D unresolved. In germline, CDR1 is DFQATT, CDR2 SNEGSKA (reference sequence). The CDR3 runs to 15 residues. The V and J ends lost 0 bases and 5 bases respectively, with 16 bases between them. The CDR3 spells CSARDPKPGETEAFF. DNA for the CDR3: TGCAGTGCTAGAGATCCAAAACCCGGGGAGACTGAAGCTTTCTTT.

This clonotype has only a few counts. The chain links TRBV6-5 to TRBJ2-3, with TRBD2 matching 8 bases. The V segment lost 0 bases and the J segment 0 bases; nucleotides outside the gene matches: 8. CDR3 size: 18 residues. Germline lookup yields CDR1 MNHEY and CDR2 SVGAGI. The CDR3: CASSYSGELAASTDTQYF. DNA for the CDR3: TGTGCCAGCAGTTACTCGGGTGAACTAGCGGCTAGCACAGATACGCAGTATTTT.

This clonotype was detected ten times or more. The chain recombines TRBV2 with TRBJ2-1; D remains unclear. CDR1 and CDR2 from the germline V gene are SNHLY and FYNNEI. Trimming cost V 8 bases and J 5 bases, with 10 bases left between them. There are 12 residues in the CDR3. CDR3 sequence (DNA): TGTGCCAGCCGGTGGCGTAACAATGAGCAGTTCTTC. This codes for CASRWRNNEQFF.